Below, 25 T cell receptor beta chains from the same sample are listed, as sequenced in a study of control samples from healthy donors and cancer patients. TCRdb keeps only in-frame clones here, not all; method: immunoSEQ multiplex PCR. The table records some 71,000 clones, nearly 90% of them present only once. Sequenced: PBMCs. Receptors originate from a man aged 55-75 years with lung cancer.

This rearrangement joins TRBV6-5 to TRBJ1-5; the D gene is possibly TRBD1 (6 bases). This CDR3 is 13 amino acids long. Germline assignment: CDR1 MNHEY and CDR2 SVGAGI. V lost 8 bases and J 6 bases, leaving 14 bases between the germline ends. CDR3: CASWDMASQPQHF. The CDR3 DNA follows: TGTGCCAGCTGGGACATGGCGTCTCAGCCCCAGCATTTT.

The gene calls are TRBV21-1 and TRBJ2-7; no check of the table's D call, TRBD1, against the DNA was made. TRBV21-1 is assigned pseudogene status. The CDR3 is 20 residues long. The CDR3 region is CASSEPGQSPQGARSYEQYV. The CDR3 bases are TGTGCCAGCAGCGAGCCGGGACAGTCTCCCCAAGGAGCCCGCTCCTACGAGCAGTACGTC.

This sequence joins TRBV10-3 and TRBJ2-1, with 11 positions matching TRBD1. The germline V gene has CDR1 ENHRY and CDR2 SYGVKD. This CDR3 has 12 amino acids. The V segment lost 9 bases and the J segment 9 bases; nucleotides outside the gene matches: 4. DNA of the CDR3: TGTGCCATGGGACAGGGGGATGGTGAGCAGTTCTTC. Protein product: CAMGQGDGEQFF.

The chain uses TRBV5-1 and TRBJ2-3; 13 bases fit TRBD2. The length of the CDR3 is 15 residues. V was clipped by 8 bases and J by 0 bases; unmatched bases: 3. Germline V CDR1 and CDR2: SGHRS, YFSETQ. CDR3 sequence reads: CASQTSGGSTDTQYF. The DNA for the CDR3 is TGCGCCAGTCAGACTAGCGGGGGGAGCACAGATACGCAGTATTTT.

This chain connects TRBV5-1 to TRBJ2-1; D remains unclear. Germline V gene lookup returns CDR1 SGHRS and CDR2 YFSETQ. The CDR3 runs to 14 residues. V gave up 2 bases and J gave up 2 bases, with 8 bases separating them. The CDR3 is CASSFPPTYNEQFF. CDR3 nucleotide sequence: TGCGCCAGCAGCTTCCCTCCTACCTACAATGAGCAGTTCTTC. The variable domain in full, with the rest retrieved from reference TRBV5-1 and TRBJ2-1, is KAGVTQTPRYLIKTRGQQVTLSCSPISGHRSVSWYQQTPGQGLQFLFEYFSETQRNKGNFPGRFSGRQFSNSRSEMNVSTLELGDSALYLCASSFPPTYNEQFFGPGTRLTVL.

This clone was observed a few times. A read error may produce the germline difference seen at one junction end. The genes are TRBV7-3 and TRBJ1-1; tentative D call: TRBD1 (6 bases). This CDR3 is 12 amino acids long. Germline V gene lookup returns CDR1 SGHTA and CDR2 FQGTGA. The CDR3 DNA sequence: TGTGCCAGCAGCTCCCAGGGGTCGGAAGTGACCTTT. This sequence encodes CASSSQGSEVTF.

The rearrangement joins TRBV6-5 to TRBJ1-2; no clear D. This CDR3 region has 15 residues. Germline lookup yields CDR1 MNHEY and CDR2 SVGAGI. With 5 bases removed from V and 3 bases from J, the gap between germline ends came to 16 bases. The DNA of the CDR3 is TGTGCCAGCAGTCTGACGGGCGGCGGGTACTATGGCTACACCTTC. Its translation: CASSLTGGGYYGYTF.

The CDR3, as DNA: TGTGCCAGCAGCGCGCGGGACAGACAAGAGACCCAGTACTTC. Translating it yields CASSARDRQETQYF. The chain couples TRBV5-6 to TRBJ2-5; possibly TRBD1 for D (7 bases). CDR1 and CDR2 (germline): SGHDT, YYEEEE. The ends were cut back, 4 bases at V and 2 bases at J, with 12 bases in the middle. The CDR3 length is 14 residues.

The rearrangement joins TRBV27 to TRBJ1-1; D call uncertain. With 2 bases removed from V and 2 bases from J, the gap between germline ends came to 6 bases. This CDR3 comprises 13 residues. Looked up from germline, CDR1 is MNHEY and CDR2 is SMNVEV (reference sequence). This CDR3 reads CASSLSRNTEAFF. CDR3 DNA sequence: TGTGCCAGCAGTTTAAGCAGAAACACTGAAGCTTTCTTT.

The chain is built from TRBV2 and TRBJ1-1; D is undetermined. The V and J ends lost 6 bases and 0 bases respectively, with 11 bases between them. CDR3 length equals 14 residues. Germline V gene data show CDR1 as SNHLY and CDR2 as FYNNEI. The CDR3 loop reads CASSLDGLNTEAFF. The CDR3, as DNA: TGTGCCAGCAGCCTTGACGGACTGAACACTGAAGCTTTCTTT.

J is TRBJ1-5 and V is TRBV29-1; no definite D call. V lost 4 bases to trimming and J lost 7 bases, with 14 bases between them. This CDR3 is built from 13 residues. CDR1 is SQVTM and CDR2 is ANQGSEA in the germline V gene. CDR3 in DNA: TGCAGCGTTGGGGCGGCGGGAAACCAGCCCCAGCATTTT. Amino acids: CSVGAAGNQPQHF.

The chain's CDR3 is CASSFRLAYEQYV. DNA of the CDR3: TGTGCCAGCAGCTTCAGACTAGCGTACGAGCAGTACGTC. This chain joins TRBV5-5 and TRBJ2-7, with 8 bases identical to TRBD2. Per germline, CDR1 SGHKS and CDR2 YYEKEE (reference sequence). V lost 2 bases, J lost 4 bases, and 2 bases stayed unmatched. The CDR3 covers 13 residues.

The CDR3: CASSHRTGDTEAFF. DNA for the CDR3: TGCGCCAGCAGCCACCGGACAGGGGATACTGAAGCTTTCTTT. The chain has TRBV4-1 and TRBJ1-1; 9 bases map to TRBD1. V was clipped by 3 bases and J by 5 bases; unmatched bases: 4. Germline CDR1 reads MGHRA; CDR2 reads YSYEKL. The CDR3 has 14 amino acids.

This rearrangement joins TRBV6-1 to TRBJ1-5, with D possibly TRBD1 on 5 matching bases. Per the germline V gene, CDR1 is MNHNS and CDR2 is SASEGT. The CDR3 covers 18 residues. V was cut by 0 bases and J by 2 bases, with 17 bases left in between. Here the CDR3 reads CASSEALVGGLRNQPQHF. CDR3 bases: TGTGCCAGCAGTGAAGCGCTGGTTGGGGGTCTGCGCAATCAGCCCCAGCATTTT.

This chain's CDR3 is CASSVTAGGETQYF. CDR3 bases: TGTGCCAGCAGCGTTACTGCGGGGGGAGAGACCCAGTACTTC. The chain joins TRBV5-6 to TRBJ2-5; TRBD2 agrees at 8 bases. Trimming at V came to 4 bases and at J to 4 bases, leaving 6 bases not matched to a gene. Germline V CDR1 and CDR2: SGHDT, YYEEEE. The CDR3 consists of 14 residues.

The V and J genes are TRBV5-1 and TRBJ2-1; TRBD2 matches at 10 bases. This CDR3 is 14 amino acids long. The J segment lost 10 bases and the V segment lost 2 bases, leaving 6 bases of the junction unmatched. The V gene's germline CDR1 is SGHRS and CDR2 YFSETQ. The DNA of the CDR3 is TGCGCCAGCAGCTTAGCGGGGGGGCCGAGGGAGCAGTTCTTC. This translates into CASSLAGGPREQFF.

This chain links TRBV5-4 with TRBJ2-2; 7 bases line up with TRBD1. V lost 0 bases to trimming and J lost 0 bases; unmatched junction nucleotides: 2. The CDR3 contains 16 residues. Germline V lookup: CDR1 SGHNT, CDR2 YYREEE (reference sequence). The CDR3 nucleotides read TGTGCCAGCAGCTTGGACAGGGGCGCGAACACCGGGGAGCTGTTTTTT. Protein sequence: CASSLDRGANTGELFF.

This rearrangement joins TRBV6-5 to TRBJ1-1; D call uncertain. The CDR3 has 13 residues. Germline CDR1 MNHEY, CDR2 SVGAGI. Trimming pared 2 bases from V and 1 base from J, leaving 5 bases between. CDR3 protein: CASSYNQNTEAFF. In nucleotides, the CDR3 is TGTGCCAGCAGTTACAACCAGAACACTGAAGCTTTCTTT.

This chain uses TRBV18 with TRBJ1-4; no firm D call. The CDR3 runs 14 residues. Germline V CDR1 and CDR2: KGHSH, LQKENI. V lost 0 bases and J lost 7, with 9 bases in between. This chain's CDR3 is CASSPPGVGEKLFF. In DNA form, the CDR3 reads TGTGCCAGCTCACCACCAGGAGTCGGTGAAAAACTGTTTTTT.

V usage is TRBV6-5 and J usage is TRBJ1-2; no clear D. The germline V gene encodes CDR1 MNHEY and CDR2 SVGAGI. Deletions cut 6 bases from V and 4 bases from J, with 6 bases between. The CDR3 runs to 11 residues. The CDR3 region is CASSSPYGYTF. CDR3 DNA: TGTGCCAGCAGCTCCCCCTATGGCTACACCTTC.

CDR3 residues: CASRGQGDYEQFF. In DNA, the CDR3 is TGTGCCAGCAGGGGACAGGGGGACTATGAGCAGTTCTTC. This chain joins TRBV7-9 and TRBJ2-1, with 11 bases fitting TRBD1. CDR3 length: 13 residues. V shed 6 bases and J 8 bases; nucleotides not matched to a gene: 3. The V gene's germline CDR1 is SEHNR and CDR2 FQNEAQ (reference sequence).

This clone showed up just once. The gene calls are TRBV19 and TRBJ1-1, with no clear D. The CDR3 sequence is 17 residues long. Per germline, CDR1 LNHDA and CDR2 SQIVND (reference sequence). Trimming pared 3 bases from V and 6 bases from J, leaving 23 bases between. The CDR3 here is CASSMSEAGEVKAEAFF. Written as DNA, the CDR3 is TGTGCCAGTAGTATGTCTGAAGCGGGAGAAGTTAAAGCTGAAGCTTTCTTT.

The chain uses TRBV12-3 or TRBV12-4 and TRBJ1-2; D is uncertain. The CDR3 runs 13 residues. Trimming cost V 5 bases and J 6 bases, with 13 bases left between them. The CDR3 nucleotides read TGTGCCAGCAGTCTCTTAGGTCGGGATGGCTACACCTTC. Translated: CASSLLGRDGYTF.

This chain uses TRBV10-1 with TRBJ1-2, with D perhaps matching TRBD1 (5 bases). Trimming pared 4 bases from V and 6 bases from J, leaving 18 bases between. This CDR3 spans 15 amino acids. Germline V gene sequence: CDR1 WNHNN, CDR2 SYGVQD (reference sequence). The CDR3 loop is CASSATTGLSNGYTF. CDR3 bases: TGCGCCAGCAGTGCTACCACGGGACTATCAAATGGCTACACCTTC.

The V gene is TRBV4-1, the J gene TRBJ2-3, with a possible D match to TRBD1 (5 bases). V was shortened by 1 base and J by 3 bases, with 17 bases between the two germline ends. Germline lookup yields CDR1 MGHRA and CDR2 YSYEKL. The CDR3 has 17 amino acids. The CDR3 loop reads CASSQVIGVVLTDTQYF. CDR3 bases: TGCGCCAGCAGCCAAGTTATAGGGGTTGTTTTAACAGATACGCAGTATTTT.